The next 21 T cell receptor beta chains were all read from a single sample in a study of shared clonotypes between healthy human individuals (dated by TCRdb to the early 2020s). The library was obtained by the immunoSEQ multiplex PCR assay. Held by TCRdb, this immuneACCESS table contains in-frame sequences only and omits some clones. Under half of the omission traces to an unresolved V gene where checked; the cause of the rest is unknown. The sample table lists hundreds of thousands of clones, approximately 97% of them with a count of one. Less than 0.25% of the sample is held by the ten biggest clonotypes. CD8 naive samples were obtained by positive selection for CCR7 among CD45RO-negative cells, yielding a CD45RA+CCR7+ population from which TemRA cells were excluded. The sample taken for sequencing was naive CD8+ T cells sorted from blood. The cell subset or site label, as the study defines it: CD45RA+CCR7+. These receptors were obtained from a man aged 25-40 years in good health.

CDR3 bases: TGTGCCAGCTCACTTCGGGGAAATCAGCCCCAGCATTTT. Encoded protein: CASSLRGNQPQHF. This chain links TRBV18 with TRBJ1-5; D is unclear. The CDR3 totals 13 residues. With 4 bases removed from V and 4 bases from J, the gap between germline ends came to 8 bases. Per the germline V gene, CDR1 is KGHSH and CDR2 is LQKENI.

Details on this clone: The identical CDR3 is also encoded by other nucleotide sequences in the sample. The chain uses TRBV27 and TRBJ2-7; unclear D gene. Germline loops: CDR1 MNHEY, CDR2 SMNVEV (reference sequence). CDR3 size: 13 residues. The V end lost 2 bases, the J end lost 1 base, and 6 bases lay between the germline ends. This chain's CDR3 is CASSLTVSYEQYF. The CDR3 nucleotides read TGTGCCAGCAGTTTAACCGTATCCTACGAGCAGTACTTC.

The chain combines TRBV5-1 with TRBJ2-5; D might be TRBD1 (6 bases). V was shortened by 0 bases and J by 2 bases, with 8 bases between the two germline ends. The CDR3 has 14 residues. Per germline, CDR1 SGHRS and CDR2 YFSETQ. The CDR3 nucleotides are TGCGCCAGCAGCTTGGAGGGACAACAAGAGACCCAGTACTTC. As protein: CASSLEGQQETQYF. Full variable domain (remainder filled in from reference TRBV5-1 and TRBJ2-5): KAGVTQTPRYLIKTRGQQVTLSCSPISGHRSVSWYQQTPGQGLQFLFEYFSETQRNKGNFPGRFSGRQFSNSRSEMNVSTLELGDSALYLCASSLEGQQETQYFGPGTRLLVL.

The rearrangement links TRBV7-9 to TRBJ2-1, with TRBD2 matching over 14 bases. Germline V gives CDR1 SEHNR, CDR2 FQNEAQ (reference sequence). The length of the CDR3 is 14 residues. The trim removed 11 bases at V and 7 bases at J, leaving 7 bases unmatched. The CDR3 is CAGGLAGVGNEQFF. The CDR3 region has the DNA TGTGCCGGGGGACTAGCGGGAGTAGGAAATGAGCAGTTCTTC.

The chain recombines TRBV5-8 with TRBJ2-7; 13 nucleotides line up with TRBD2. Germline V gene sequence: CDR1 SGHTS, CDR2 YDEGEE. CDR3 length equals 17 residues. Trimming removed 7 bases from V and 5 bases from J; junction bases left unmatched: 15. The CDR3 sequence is CASRGTSGTEGIDEQYF. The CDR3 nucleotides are TGTGCCAGCCGCGGGACTAGCGGGACGGAAGGGATTGACGAGCAGTACTTC. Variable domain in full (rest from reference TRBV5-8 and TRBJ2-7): EAGVTQSPTHLIKTRGQQATLRCSPISGHTSVYWYQQALGLGLQFLLWYDEGEERNRGNFPPRFSGRQFPNYSSELNVNALELEDSALYLCASRGTSGTEGIDEQYFGPGTRLTVT.

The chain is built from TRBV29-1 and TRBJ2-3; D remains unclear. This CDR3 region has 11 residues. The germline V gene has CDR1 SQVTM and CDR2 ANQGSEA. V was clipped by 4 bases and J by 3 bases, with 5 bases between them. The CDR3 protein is CSVAETDTQYF. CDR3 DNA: TGCAGCGTTGCCGAAACAGATACGCAGTATTTT.

The CDR3 here is CASSLRGIEAFF. CDR3 nucleotide sequence: TGTGCCAGCAGCCTCCGAGGGATTGAAGCTTTCTTT. The J gene is TRBJ1-1, the V gene TRBV27; D not certain. Germline V lookup: CDR1 MNHEY, CDR2 SMNVEV (reference sequence). Trimming removed 6 bases at V and 7 bases at J, with 12 bases between. The CDR3 runs to 12 residues.

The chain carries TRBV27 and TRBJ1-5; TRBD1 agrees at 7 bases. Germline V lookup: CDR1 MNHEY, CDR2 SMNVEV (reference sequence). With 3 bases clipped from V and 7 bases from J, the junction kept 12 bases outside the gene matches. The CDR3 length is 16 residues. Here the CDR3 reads CASSLIGGRGEQPQHF. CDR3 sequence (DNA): TGTGCCAGCAGTTTGATAGGGGGCCGGGGAGAGCAGCCCCAGCATTTT.

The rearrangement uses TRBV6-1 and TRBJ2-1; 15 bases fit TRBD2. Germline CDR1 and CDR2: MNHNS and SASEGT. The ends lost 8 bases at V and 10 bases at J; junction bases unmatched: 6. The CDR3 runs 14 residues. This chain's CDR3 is CASGGLAGGLEQFF. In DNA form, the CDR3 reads TGTGCCAGCGGAGGACTAGCGGGAGGGTTGGAGCAGTTCTTC.

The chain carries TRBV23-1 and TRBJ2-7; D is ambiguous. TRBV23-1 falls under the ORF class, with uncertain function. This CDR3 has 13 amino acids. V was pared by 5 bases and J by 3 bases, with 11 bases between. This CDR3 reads CASSYHSNYEQYF. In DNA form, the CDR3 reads TGCGCCAGCAGTTATCACAGTAACTACGAGCAGTACTTC.

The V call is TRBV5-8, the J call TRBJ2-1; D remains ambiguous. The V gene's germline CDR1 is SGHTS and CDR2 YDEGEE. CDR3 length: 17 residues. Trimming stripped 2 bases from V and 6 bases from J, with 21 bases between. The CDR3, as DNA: TGTGCCAGCAGCTTTAGAGCCTGGAACACGGGCGTCAATGAGCAGTTCTTC. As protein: CASSFRAWNTGVNEQFF. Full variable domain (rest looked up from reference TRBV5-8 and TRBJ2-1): EAGVTQSPTHLIKTRGQQATLRCSPISGHTSVYWYQQALGLGLQFLLWYDEGEERNRGNFPPRFSGRQFPNYSSELNVNALELEDSALYLCASSFRAWNTGVNEQFFGPGTRLTVL.

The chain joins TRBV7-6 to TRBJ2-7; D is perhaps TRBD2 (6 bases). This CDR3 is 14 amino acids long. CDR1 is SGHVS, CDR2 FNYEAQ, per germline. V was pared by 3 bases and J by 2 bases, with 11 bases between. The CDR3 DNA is TGTGCCAGCAGCTTGGGGGGAGAGGCCTACGAGCAGTACTTC. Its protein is CASSLGGEAYEQYF.

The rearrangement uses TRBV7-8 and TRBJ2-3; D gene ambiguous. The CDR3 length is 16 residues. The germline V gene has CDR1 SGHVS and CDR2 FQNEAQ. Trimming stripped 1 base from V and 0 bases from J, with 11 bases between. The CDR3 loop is CASSLELETSTDTQYF. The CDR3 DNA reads TGTGCCAGCAGCTTAGAGCTAGAGACCAGCACAGATACGCAGTATTTT. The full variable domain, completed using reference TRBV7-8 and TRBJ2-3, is GAGVSQSPRYKVAKRGQDVALRCDPISGHVSLFWYQQALGQGPEFLTYFQNEAQLDKSGLPSDRFFAERPEGSVSTLKIQRTQQEDSAVYLCASSLELETSTDTQYFGPGTRLTVL.

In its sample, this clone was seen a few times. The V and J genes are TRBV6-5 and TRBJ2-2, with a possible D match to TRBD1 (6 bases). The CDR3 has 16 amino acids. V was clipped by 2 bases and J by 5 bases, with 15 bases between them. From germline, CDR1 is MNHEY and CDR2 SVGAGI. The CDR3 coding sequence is TGTGCCAGCAGTTACACCTCTTTAGGGACAACCGGGGAGCTGTTTTTT. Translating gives CASSYTSLGTTGELFF.

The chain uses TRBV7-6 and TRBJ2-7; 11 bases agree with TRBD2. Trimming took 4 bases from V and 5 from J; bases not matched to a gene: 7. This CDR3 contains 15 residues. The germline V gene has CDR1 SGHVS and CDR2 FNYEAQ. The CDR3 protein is CASSSSTSGRHEQYF. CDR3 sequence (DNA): TGTGCCAGCAGCTCATCTACTAGCGGGAGACACGAGCAGTACTTC.

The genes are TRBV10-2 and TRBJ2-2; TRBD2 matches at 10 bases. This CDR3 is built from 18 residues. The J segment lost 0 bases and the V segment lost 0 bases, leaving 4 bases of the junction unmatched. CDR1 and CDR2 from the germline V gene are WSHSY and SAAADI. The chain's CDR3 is CASSESRAGGPNTGELFF. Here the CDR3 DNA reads TGCGCCAGCAGTGAGTCGAGAGCGGGAGGGCCGAACACCGGGGAGCTGTTTTTT.

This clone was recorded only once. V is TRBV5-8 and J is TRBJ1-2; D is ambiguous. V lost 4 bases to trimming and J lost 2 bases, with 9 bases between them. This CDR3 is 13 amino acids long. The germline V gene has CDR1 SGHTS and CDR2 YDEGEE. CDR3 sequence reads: CASSHDGNYGYTF. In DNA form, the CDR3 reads TGTGCCAGCAGCCACGACGGAAACTATGGCTACACCTTC.

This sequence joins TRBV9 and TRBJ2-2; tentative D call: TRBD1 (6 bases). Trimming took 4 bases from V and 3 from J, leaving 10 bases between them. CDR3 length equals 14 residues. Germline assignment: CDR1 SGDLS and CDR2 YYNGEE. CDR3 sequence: CASSLSGDTGELFF. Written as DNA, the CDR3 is TGTGCCAGCAGCCTCTCAGGGGACACCGGGGAGCTGTTTTTT.

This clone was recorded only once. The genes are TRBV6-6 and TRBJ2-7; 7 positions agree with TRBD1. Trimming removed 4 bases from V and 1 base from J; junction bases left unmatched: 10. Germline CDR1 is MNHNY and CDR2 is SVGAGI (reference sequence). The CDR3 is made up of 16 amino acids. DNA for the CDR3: TGTGCCAGCAGTTCGACAAGACAGGGAAATTCCTACGAGCAGTACTTC. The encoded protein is CASSSTRQGNSYEQYF.

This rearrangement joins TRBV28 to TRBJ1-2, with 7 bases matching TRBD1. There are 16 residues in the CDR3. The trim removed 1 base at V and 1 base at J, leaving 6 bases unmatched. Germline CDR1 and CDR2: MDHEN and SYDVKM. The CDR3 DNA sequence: TGTGCCAGCAGTTTATTGGTTCGGGACAGTAACTATGGCTACACCTTC. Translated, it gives CASSLLVRDSNYGYTF.

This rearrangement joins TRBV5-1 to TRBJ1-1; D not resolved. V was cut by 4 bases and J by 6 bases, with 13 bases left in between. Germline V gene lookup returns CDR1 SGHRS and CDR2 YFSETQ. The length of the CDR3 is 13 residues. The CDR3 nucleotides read TGCGCCAGCAGCCTGAGGGCAGGACCTGAAGCTTTCTTT. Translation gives CASSLRAGPEAFF. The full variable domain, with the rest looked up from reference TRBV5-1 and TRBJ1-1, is KAGVTQTPRYLIKTRGQQVTLSCSPISGHRSVSWYQQTPGQGLQFLFEYFSETQRNKGNFPGRFSGRQFSNSRSEMNVSTLELGDSALYLCASSLRAGPEAFFGQGTRLTVV.